Below, 13 T cell receptor beta chains from the same sample are listed, as sequenced in a study of blood T cells in healthy people across ages. A second about 7 to 12 cycle PCR used barcoded and J-beta primers. TCRdb itself ran the 5' RACE reads through MiXCR, one entry per CDR3 protein. The data show roughly 1,500,000 distinct CDR3 sequences, roughly 45% seen once. The specimen sequenced was blood. The receptors were sampled from a woman between 18 and 29 years old in good health.

This clonotype has a handful of counts. The chain is built from TRBV6-5 and TRBJ2-3; the D is unclear. CDR3 length equals 15 residues. Trimming took 7 bases from V and 1 from J, leaving 15 bases between them. The germline V gene has CDR1 MNHEY and CDR2 SVGAGI. The DNA for the CDR3 is TGTGCCAGCAAAATGTGGCTAGGTGGCACAGATACGCAGTATTTT. Protein: CASKMWLGGTDTQYF.

The V gene is TRBV6-5, the J gene TRBJ1-4; 7 bases line up with TRBD1. Germline CDR1 is MNHEY and CDR2 is SVGAGI. Trimming at V came to 6 bases and at J to 7 bases, leaving 8 bases not matched to a gene. This CDR3 has 14 residues. The chain's CDR3 is CASSPNRGAEKLFF. DNA for the CDR3: TGTGCCAGCAGCCCAAACAGGGGTGCTGAAAAACTGTTTTTT.

This clonotype was seen a few times. This chain links TRBV5-1 with TRBJ2-3; D assignment may be TRBD1 or TRBD2 (5 bases each). The V and J ends lost 7 bases and 2 bases respectively, with 14 bases between them. This CDR3 has 14 residues. Germline CDR1 SGHRS, CDR2 YFSETQ. The CDR3 coding sequence is TGCGCCAGCTCTACTAGGGGAATCACAGATACGCAGTATTTT. Its protein is CASSTRGITDTQYF.

The J gene is TRBJ2-4, the V gene TRBV3-1, with D unclear. Between the trimmed V and J ends, which lost 1 base and 14 bases, there was a span of 12 bases. The CDR3 has 12 amino acids. The germline CDR1 and CDR2 sequences are LGHDT and YNNKEL (reference sequence). The CDR3 DNA reads as TGTGCCAGCAGCCAAGGCCCCAGCGCGGAGTACTTC. It specifies CASSQGPSAEYF.

This chain links TRBV25-1 with TRBJ2-7, with 9 positions matching TRBD1. The J call may be faulty, since TRBJ2-5 better matches the DNA end. CDR1 MGHDK and CDR2 SYGVNS come from the germline V gene. This CDR3 comprises 16 residues. The CDR3, as DNA: TGTGCCAGCAGTGAATGGGGGACAGGGAGTTCAGAGACCCAGTACTTC. Amino acid sequence: CASSEWGTGSSETQYF.

The chain links TRBV6-1 to TRBJ1-5; D is undetermined. CDR1 is MNHNS and CDR2 is SASEGT in the germline V gene. The CDR3 totals 12 residues. V lost 7 bases, J lost 0 bases, and 4 bases lay in between. CDR3 in amino acids: CASISSNQPQHF. Written as DNA, the CDR3 is TGTGCCAGCATATCTAGCAATCAGCCCCAGCATTTT.

The rearrangement uses TRBV4-3 and TRBJ2-7, with a tentative D call TRBD2 (5 bases). Germline values: CDR1 LGHNA, CDR2 YSLEER. V shed 0 bases and J shed 3 bases, with 9 bases lying between them. The CDR3 totals 14 residues. As DNA, the CDR3 is TGCGCCAGCAGCCAAGAGAGGGTGCGCTACGAGCAGTACTTC. Translated, it gives CASSQERVRYEQYF.

This clonotype was counted a few times. Germline and junction disagree at one end, which may indicate a read error. This chain joins TRBV5-5 and TRBJ1-1; D is ambiguous. The CDR3 has 15 amino acids. Germline V CDR1 and CDR2: SGHKS, YYEKEE (reference sequence). The DNA of the CDR3 is TGTGCCAGCAGCTCTGATATTGTCCTGAACACTGAGGCTTTCTTT. Amino acid sequence: CASSSDIVLNTEAFF.

This clonotype has more than one count but fewer than ten. The gene calls are TRBV4-2 and TRBJ2-4; 7 bases fit TRBD2. Near its end, the DNA agrees better with TRBJ2-7, so the J call may be wrong. The CDR3 totals 17 residues. Germline V gene sequence: CDR1 LGHNA, CDR2 YNFKEQ. The DNA for the CDR3 is TGTGCCAGCAGCCAAGATTGGGCTAGCGACGGGGGGTACGAGCAGTACTTC. It translates to CASSQDWASDGGYEQYF.

V usage is TRBV5-1 and J usage is TRBJ2-3; TRBD1 agrees at 7 bases. The V segment lost 6 bases and the J segment 2 bases; nucleotides outside the gene matches: 6. CDR1 is SGHRS and CDR2 is YFSETQ in the germline V gene. The CDR3 length is 14 residues. The CDR3 coding sequence is TGCGCCAGCATCTCGGGGACAGACACAGATACGCAGTATTTT. It is translated as CASISGTDTDTQYF.

The J gene is TRBJ2-1, the V gene TRBV15, with a possible D match to TRBD2 (6 bases). The CDR3 totals 18 residues. V was pared by 0 bases and J by 3 bases, with 18 bases between. Germline V gene data show CDR1 as LNHNV and CDR2 as YYDKDF (reference sequence). CDR3 loop: CATSREGLQMTGYNEQFF. Here the CDR3 DNA reads TGTGCCACCAGCAGAGAGGGACTTCAAATGACGGGCTACAATGAGCAGTTCTTC.

This sequence joins TRBV29-1 and TRBJ2-7; TRBD2 matches 13 bases. Germline loops: CDR1 SQVTM, CDR2 ANQGSEA. The junction had 3 bases not matched to a gene; V was cut back by 5 bases and J by 2 bases. This CDR3 has 14 amino acids. CDR3 sequence: CSVPGTSGTYEQYF. In nucleotides, the CDR3 is TGCAGCGTTCCCGGGACTAGCGGGACCTACGAGCAGTACTTC.

This clonotype turned up a few times. The rearrangement links TRBV4-1 to TRBJ2-7, with 7 bases fitting TRBD1. Per the germline V gene, CDR1 is MGHRA and CDR2 is YSYEKL. The V gene end was trimmed by 1 base and the J gene end by 0 bases; junction bases not matched to a gene: 3. This CDR3 contains 15 residues. The CDR3 nucleotides read TGCGCCAGCAGCCAAGGGGACAGCAGCTCCTACGAGCAGTACTTC. Translating it yields CASSQGDSSSYEQYF.